This T cell receptor (beta chain) was obtained from a study of shared T cell receptors in the human thymus. Trimming removed 10 bases from V and 1 base from J; junction bases left unmatched: 11. The germline CDR1 and CDR2 sequences are ENHRY and SYGVKD. The CDR3 has 15 amino acids. Clones were sequenced by immunoSEQ multiplex PCR, and TCRdb holds only the in-frame ones, with some missing. The sample shows about 730,000 clones, 70% to 90% of them seen only once. The same sample was also studied in work on human thymus T cells. That report adds: Obtained as resections during corrective heart surgery, the thymus tissue was then studied.

This receptor was identified in a girl in the first two years of life with a congenital heart defect. The sequenced sample was thymocytes. The chain is built from TRBV10-3 and TRBJ1-1, with 8 bases identical to TRBD1. The CDR3 nucleotides are TGTGCCACAACCGTAGGACAGGGAGGGAACACTGAAGCTTTCTTT. This encodes CATTVGQGGNTEAFF.